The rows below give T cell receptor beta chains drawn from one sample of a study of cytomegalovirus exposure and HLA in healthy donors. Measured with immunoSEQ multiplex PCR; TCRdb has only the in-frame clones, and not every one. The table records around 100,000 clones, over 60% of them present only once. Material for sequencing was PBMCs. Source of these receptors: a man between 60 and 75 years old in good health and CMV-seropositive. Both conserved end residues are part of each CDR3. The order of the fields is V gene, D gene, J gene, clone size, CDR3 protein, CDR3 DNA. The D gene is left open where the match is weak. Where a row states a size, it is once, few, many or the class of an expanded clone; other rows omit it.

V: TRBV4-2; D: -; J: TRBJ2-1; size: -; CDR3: CASSPRARWNEQFF; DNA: TGTGCCAGCAGCCCCAGGGCCCGCTGGAATGAGCAGTTCTTC
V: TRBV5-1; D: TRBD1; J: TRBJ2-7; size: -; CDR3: CASRRDGQGGKNEQYF; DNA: TGCGCCAGCAGACGGGATGGACAGGGCGGGAAGAACGAGCAGTACTTC
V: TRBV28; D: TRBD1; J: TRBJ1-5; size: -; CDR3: CASSAGGGNQPQHF; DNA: TGTGCCAGCTCCGCAGGGGGCGGCAATCAGCCCCAGCATTTT
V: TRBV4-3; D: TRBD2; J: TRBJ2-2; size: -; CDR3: CASSSRVTSGGSNTGELFF; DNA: TGCGCCAGCAGCTCCCGGGTGACTAGCGGGGGATCGAACACCGGGGAGCTGTTTTTT
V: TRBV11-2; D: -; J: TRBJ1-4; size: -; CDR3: CASTAIGGEKLFF; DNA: TGTGCCAGCACCGCTATAGGGGGTGAAAAACTGTTTTTT
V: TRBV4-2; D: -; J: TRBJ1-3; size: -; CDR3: CASSQDKGSRGNTIYF; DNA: TGTGCCAGCAGCCAAGATAAGGGGTCAAGGGGAAACACCATATATTTT
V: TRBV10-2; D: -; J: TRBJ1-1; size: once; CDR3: CASRSGTNTEAFF; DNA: TGCGCCAGCAGATCCGGGACAAACACTGAAGCTTTCTTT
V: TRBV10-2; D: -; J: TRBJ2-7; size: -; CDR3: CASSGATQVPEQYF; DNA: TGCGCCAGCAGTGGCGCTACACAGGTTCCCGAGCAGTACTTC
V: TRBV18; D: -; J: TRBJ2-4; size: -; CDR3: CASSPAGTVLAKNIQYF; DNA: TGTGCCAGCTCACCCGCCGGGACTGTCCTAGCCAAAAACATTCAGTACTTC
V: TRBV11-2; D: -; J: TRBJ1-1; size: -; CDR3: CASSLERSSEAFF; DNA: TGTGCCAGCAGCTTAGAAAGGAGTAGTGAAGCTTTCTTT
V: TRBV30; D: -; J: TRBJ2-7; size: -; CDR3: CASPPYEQYF; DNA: TGTGCCTCCCCTCCCTACGAGCAGTACTTC
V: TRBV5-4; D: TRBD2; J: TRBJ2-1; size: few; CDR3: CASSQITSGDEQFF; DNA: TGTGCCAGCAGCCAAATAACTAGCGGGGATGAGCAGTTCTTC
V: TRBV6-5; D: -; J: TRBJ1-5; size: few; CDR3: CASSYSGQGDLPQHF; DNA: TGTGCCAGCAGTTACTCGGGGCAGGGTGATTTGCCCCAGCATTTT
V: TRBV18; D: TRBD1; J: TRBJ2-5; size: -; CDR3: CASSPRQGRSGETQYF; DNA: TGTGCCAGCTCACCGAGACAGGGTCGGTCCGGGGAGACCCAGTACTTC
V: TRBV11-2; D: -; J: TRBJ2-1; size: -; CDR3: CASSRTPRGGEAEQFF; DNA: TGTGCCAGCAGCCGGACCCCGAGGGGGGGGGAGGCTGAGCAGTTCTTC
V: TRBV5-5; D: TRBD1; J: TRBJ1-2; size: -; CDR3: CASSSPPTGGGRYTF; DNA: TGTGCCAGCAGCTCGCCTCCCACAGGGGGCGGACGGTACACCTTC
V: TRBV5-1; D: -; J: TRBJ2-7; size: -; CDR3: CASSLGAGLKYEQYF; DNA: TGCGCCAGCAGCTTGGGGGCAGGTCTAAAGTACGAGCAGTACTTC
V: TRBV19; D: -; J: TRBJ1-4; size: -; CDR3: CASSIEGAANEKLFF; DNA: TGTGCCAGTAGTATAGAAGGGGCAGCTAATGAAAAACTGTTTTTT
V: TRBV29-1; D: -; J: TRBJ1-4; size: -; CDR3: CSALPDYNEKLFF; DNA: TGCAGCGCCCTACCCGATTATAATGAAAAACTGTTTTTT
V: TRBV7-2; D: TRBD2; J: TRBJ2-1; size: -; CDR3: CASSLVSGGGENEQFF; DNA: TGTGCCAGCAGCTTAGTTAGCGGGGGGGGAGAGAATGAGCAGTTCTTC
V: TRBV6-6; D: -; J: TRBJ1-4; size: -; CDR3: CASSPDGGWFEKLFF; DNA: TGTGCCAGCAGTCCCGACGGCGGATGGTTCGAAAAACTGTTTTTT
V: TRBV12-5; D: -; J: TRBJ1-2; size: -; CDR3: CASGLVPHRRGNYGYTF; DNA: TGTGCCAGTGGTTTGGTACCGCATCGGAGGGGTAACTATGGCTACACCTTC
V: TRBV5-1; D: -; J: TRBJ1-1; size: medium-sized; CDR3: CASSPEGDPEAFF; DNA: TGCGCCAGCAGCCCTGAGGGGGACCCTGAAGCTTTCTTT
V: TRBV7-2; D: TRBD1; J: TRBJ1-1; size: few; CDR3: CASSFLGQGCFF; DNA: TGTGCCAGCAGCTTCCTAGGACAGGGGTGTTTCTTT
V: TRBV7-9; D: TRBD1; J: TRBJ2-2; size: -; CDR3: CASSLPIQGARTGELFF; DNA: TGTGCCAGCAGCTTACCGATCCAGGGGGCTCGCACCGGGGAGCTGTTTTTT
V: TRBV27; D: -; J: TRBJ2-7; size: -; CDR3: CASSLTGGDHEQYF; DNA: TGTGCCAGCAGTCTTACAGGGGGGGACCACGAGCAGTACTTC
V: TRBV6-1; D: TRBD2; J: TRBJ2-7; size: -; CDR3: CASTPTSSYYEQYF; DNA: TGTGCCAGCACCCCGACTAGCTCCTACTACGAGCAGTACTTC
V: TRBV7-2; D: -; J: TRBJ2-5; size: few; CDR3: CASSASGTTARETQYF; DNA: TGTGCCAGCAGCGCCTCCGGGACAACGGCACGGGAGACCCAGTACTTC
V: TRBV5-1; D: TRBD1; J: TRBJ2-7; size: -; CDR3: CASSLGGTGFYEQYF; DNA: TGCGCCAGCAGCTTGGGAGGGACAGGGTTCTACGAGCAGTACTTC
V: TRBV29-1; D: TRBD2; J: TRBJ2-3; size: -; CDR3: CSVPPGLAPDTQYF; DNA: TGCAGCGTTCCCCCGGGACTAGCGCCAGATACGCAGTATTTT
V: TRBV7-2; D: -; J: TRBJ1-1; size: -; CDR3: CASSLNGMNTEAFF; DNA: TGTGCCAGCAGTCTAAACGGGATGAACACTGAAGCTTTCTTT
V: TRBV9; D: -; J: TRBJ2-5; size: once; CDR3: CASSVGDAQETQYF; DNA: TGTGCCAGCAGCGTAGGAGATGCCCAAGAGACCCAGTACTTC
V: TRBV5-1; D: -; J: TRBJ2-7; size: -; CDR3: CASSLERNYEQYF; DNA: TGCGCCAGCAGCTTGGAGAGGAACTACGAGCAGTACTTC
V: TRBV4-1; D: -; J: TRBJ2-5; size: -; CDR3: CASSQEKGEETQYF; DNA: TGCGCCAGCAGCCAAGAGAAGGGGGAAGAGACCCAGTACTTC
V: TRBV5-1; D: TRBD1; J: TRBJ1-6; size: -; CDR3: CASSPGQDSSPLHF; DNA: TGCGCCAGCAGCCCCGGACAGGACAGTTCACCCCTCCACTTT
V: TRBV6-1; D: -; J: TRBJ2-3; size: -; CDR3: CASSAGGAGEDTQYF; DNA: TGTGCCAGCAGTGCAGGCGGGGCTGGGGAAGATACGCAGTATTTT
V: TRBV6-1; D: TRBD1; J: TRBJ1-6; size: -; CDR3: CASRQGYNSPLHF; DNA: TGTGCCAGCCGACAGGGGTATAATTCACCCCTCCACTTT
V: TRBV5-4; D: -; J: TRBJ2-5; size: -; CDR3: CASSLTSIEETQYF; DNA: TGTGCCAGCAGCTTGACTAGCATTGAAGAGACCCAGTACTTC
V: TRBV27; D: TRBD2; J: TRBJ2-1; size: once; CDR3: CASSWDYSGKEQFF; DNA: TGTGCCAGCAGTTGGGACTACTCGGGGAAAGAGCAGTTCTTC
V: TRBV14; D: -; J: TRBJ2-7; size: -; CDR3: CASSQVRGRGDEQYF; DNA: TGTGCCAGCAGCCAAGTCAGAGGGCGGGGAGACGAGCAGTACTTC
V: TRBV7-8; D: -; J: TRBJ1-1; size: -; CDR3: CASSLSAGPMNTEAFF; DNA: TGTGCCAGCAGCTTATCGGCAGGTCCCATGAACACTGAAGCTTTCTTT
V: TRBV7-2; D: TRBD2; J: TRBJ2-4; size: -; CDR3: CASRWRGGSNIQYF; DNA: TGTGCCAGCAGATGGCGGGGGGGATCAAACATTCAGTACTTC
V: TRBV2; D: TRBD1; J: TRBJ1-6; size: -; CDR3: CASNKGQGNSPLHF; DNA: TGTGCCAGCAATAAAGGACAGGGGAATTCACCCCTCCACTTT
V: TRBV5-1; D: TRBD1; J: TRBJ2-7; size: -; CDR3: CASSFGQGSEQYF; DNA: TGCGCCAGCAGCTTCGGACAGGGCTCCGAGCAGTACTTC
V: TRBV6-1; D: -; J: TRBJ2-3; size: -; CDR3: CASNSRGRDTQYF; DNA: TGTGCCAGCAATTCCAGGGGGAGGGATACGCAGTATTTT
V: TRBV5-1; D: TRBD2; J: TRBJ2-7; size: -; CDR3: CASSLVPSGGYSSYEQYF; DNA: TGCGCCAGCAGCTTGGTACCTAGCGGGGGCTATAGCTCCTACGAGCAGTACTTC
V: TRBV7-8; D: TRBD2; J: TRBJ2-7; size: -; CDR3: CASSYASGGSYEQYF; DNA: TGTGCCAGCAGCTATGCTAGCGGGGGGAGTTACGAGCAGTACTTC
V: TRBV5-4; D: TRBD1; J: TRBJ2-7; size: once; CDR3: CASSYRTGGNEQYF; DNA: TGTGCCAGCAGCTATCGGACAGGGGGCAATGAGCAGTACTTC
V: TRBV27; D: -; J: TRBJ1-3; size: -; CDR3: CASSPRAGRSSGNTIYF; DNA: TGTGCCAGCAGTCCGAGGGCAGGTCGGAGCTCTGGAAACACCATATATTTT
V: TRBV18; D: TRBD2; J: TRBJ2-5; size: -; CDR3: CASSPQRGGPGQETQYF; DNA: TGTGCCAGCTCACCCCAGCGGGGGGGCCCGGGACAAGAGACCCAGTACTTC